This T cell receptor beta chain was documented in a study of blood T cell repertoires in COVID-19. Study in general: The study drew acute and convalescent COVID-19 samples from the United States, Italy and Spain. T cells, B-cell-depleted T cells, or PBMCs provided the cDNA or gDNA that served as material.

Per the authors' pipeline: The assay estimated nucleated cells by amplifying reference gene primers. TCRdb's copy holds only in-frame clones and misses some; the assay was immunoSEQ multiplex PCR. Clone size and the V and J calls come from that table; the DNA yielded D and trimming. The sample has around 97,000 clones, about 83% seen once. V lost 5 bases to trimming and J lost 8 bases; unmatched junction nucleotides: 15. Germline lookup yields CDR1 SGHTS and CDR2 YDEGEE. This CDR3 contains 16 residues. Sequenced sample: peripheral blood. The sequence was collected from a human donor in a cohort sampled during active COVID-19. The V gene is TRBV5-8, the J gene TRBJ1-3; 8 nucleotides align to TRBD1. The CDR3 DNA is TGTGCCAGCAGTTTCGGCGGAACAGGGGGAATGGACACCATATATTTT. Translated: CASSFGGTGGMDTIYF.